This section outlines one T cell receptor (beta chain) sequence together with its context. Which antigen it targets is not known. Base qualities are not at hand, and no much larger clone is one base apart. This specimen's time point label, per the study, means: baseline before first vaccination. Vaccinee samples were obtained from the UK trials COV001 and COV002, which included a single-blind randomized controlled phase 2/3 trial of AZD1222 (ChAdOx1 nCoV-19) in healthy adults. For TCRbeta chain sequencing, PBMC samples from trial participants were taken at day 0 and at day 28 after the second dose. Via the germline V gene, CDR1 is KGHSH and CDR2 LQKENI. The CDR3 contains 17 residues, cysteine and phenylalanine counted. The entry retains the CDR3 DNA only, 51 bases that are in frame from base 1. Relative to germline, V is missing 2 bases and J is missing 2 bases, with 8 bases of the junction outside any gene match.

The data were obtained in a study of T cell responses to AZD1222 COVID-19 vaccine (dated by TCRdb to the early 2020s). In terms of the full investigation: AZD1222 recipients with second doses at about 4 weeks or about 12 weeks were pooled, because spike-specific TCR depth and breadth did not differ between schedules. A total of 230 to 250 trial participants underwent TCR sequencing, of whom about 200 received two doses of AZD1222 and some 25 received two doses of the MenACWY control vaccine. Trial participants were enrolled by age into 18-55, 56-69 and 70-plus year subgroups, with 148, 28 and 57 TCR-sequenced participants respectively. What the work shows at the level of the full study, not this receptor alone: The vaccine-associated CD4 TCRs covered the entire spike protein, and the dominant responses fell in regions 160-218 and 743-854. Conclusions about previously exposed vaccinees are limited, since just a handful of AZD1222 recipients were seropositive for SARS-CoV-2 at baseline. Epitopes outside the regions mutated in the B.1.351 and B.1.1.7 variants were reportedly recognized by nearly half of the unique spike-specific TCRs. Most participants were white British and females outnumbered males, and the authors suggested that clonal diversity may have been underestimated. The 56-69-year group was small, and its depth increase did not reach significance, likely because of low power. After two AZD1222 doses, spike-specific TCR breadth and depth were significantly higher than at day 0 and than in MenACWY recipients. No day 14 peak-response samples were available, so repertoires were characterized only after the peak T cell response.

The CDR3 regions of human TCRbeta chains were analyzed by immunosequencing. The study's processing was this. TCRs in the repertoires were compared against a reference library of SARS-CoV-2-specific TCRs that had been generated with the MIRA antigen-specificity platform. Breadth was defined as the fraction of unique TCRs that were SARS-CoV-2-associated. Depth was defined as the fraction of total T cells that were SARS-CoV-2-associated. Each spike-specific TCR was assigned to its reactive spike region and to a CD4 or CD8 class using the MIRA data. Log10-transformed breadth and depth values were compared by one-way ANOVA with Sidak's multiple comparisons tests. Not all clones reach the TCRdb copy of this immuneACCESS table, which keeps in-frame sequences only. Checked studies attribute under half of the gap to unresolved V genes and leave the rest unexplained. The DNA was the basis for D and trimming; V, J and clone size are from that table. The sample table records roughly 97,000 clones; over 70% of these occur just once. The top ten clones comprise 8% to 9% of the sample.

The clonotype was recovered from an adult in good health. The receptor chain draws on TRBV18 and TRBJ2-5, and TRBD2 aligns with 10 junction nucleotides. The material was peripheral blood, obtained on day 0 of AZD1222 vaccination. The CDR3: CASSPLPGTSAQETQYF. The base sequence is TGTGCCAGCTCACCATTACCCGGGACTAGCGCTCAAGAGACCCAGTACTTC.